Reported below is one TCR beta chain. The antigen is unknown. The data were taken from a study of T-cell memory formation after mild COVID-19. The overall study: Among the donors, TCR clusters were largely specific to each donor. Study-level points and caveats: Pre-infection memory harbored some responding clones, suggesting cross-reactive memory joined. Whether second-wave clones peaking at day 37 were SARS-CoV-2 specific went unconfirmed.

The CDR3 sequence is 17 residues long. V was pared by 5 bases and J by 4 bases, with 16 bases of the junction left unmatched. Researchers used 5'RACE with constant-segment primers to make TCR alpha and TCR beta cDNA libraries that carry sample barcodes and UMIs. TCRdb ran MiXCR on the 5' RACE reads and lists one entry per CDR3 protein. The profile shows about 560,000 distinct CDR3 sequences, 17% of them singletons. The source is an adult woman who had mild COVID-19 (a few samples of this study predate the infection). Cell type and time point are not known. The sequenced sample was PBMCs or a T cell subset sorted from them (not recorded which). The genes are TRBV12-3 or TRBV12-4 and TRBJ1-2, with 7 bases lining up with TRBD1. The CDR3 loop is CASSPLAWDSGIYGYTF. CDR3 bases: TGTGCCAGCAGTCCTTTGGCTTGGGACAGTGGGATCTATGGCTACACCTTC.